Listed here are 17 T cell receptor delta chains from one sample, sequenced in a study of γδ T cells in repeated Plasmodium falciparum infection. Flow sorting of PBMC yielded separate Vgamma9/Vdelta2+ and Vdelta2-negative gammadelta T cell populations for bulk repertoire analysis. TCRdb re-called clones from the multiplex PCR reads using CATT. The table records 90,000 or so delta-chain clones, approximately 0.92% of them present only once. What was sequenced was gamma-delta T cells from blood. The receptors stem from a pool of human donors (malaria-infected and uninfected, not separated).

This clone was counted ten times or more. TCRdb's entry gives the protein of a much larger clone, which mismatches this DNA's translation at residue 13, likely from a read error; the protein reported here is translated from the DNA. The V call is TRDV1, the J call TRDJ1, with D tentatively TRDD2 or TRDD3 (6 bases each). TCRdb gives no J gene; it was assigned here by matching the DNA to germline. V shed 5 bases and J shed 3 bases, with 31 bases lying between them. The germline gives CDR1 TSWWSYY, CDR2 QGS. This CDR3 has 20 residues. The CDR3 sequence: CALGNRRILPLGGTADKLIF. DNA of the CDR3: TGTGCTCTTGGGAATCGGCGGATCCTACCTTTGGGGGGTACGGCCGATAAACTCATCTTT.

This clone was recorded at least ten times. The TCRdb record carries a much larger clone's protein, which differs from this DNA's translation at residue 9; a read error is the likely cause, and the protein listed here is the DNA translation. The J gene is TRDJ1, the V gene TRDV3; the match to TRDD2 covers 8 bases. This CDR3 contains 20 residues. Unmatched junction bases numbered 24, after V lost 1 base and J lost 2 bases. Germline V gene data show CDR1 as TVYSNPD and CDR2 as GDNSRS (reference sequence). Here the CDR3 DNA reads TGTGCCTTTACTGGCCTTCCTATTGTCGTTAGCCCAAGAACGACCGATAAACTCATCTTT. It translates to CAFTGLPIVVSPRTTDKLIF.

This clone was seen a few times. The protein held in TCRdb is that of a much larger clone and does not match this DNA's translation at residue 5, likely because of a read error; the protein shown is translated from the DNA. The chain uses TRDV2 and TRDJ1, with 7 positions matching TRDD3. As TCRdb names no J gene, one was assigned here on the basis of a DNA match to germline. CDR3 length: 18 residues. Trimming at V came to 4 bases and at J to 0 bases, leaving 16 bases not matched to a gene. Germline lookup yields CDR1 GEAIGNYY and CDR2 EKD. In DNA, the CDR3 is TGTGCCTGTGAGGCCCTCTCTACTGGGGTCGGGTACACCGATAAACTCATCTTT. It encodes CACEALSTGVGYTDKLIF.

This clone appeared many times. A read error is the likely source, as a far larger clone sits one nucleotide away. Distinct nucleotide sequences in the sample also encode this CDR3. The chain carries TRDV3 and TRDJ1; D is ambiguous. CDR3 length: 13 residues. Per the germline V gene, CDR1 is TVYSNPD and CDR2 is GDNSRS (reference sequence). The CDR3 loop is CASSMGRTDKLIF. The CDR3, as DNA: TGTGCCTCATCCATGGGTAGGACCGATAAACTCATCTTC.

Comment on this clone: A far larger clone is just one base off, so this is likely a read error. Other nucleotide sequences in the sample specify the same CDR3. The CDR3 sequence: CACDTRKTFGGSGDKLIF. DNA of the CDR3: TGTGCCTGCGACACCCGTAAAACTTTTGGGGGATCCGGCGATAAACTCATCTTT. This rearrangement joins TRDV2 to TRDJ1; 8 nucleotides match TRDD3. TCRdb offers no J gene call, so here the DNA was matched to germline to obtain one. From germline, CDR1 is GEAIGNYY and CDR2 EKD. The CDR3 extends over 18 amino acids.

As for this clone: With only one base between it and a far larger clone, this is likely a read error. The sample carries other DNA sequences with the same CDR3. The chain carries TRDV2 and TRDJ1; D ambiguous. The J gene was missing in TCRdb and was found by matching the end of the DNA to germline. This CDR3 has 18 amino acids. Looked up from germline, CDR1 is GEAIGNYY and CDR2 is EKD. The ends were cut back, 1 base at V and 0 bases at J, with 20 bases in the middle. CDR3: CACDTLGAENLYTDKLIF. CDR3 in DNA: TGTGCCTGTGACACGCTAGGGGCTGAGAACTTGTACACCGATAAACTCATCTTT.

In its sample, this clone was seen a few times. TCRdb attributes to this sequence the protein of a much larger clone, which differs from the DNA translation at residue 3; a read error is likely, and the protein displayed is translated from the DNA. The rearrangement uses TRDV1 and TRDJ1, with TRDD2 as a possible D gene (6 bases). The J gene was missing in TCRdb and was found by matching the end of the DNA to germline. The CDR3 length is 16 residues. In germline, CDR1 is TSWWSYY, CDR2 QGS. In DNA, the CDR3 is TGTGCTTTTGGGTTGGCCTTCCCCACGTACACCGATAAACTCATCTTT. Encoded protein: CAFGLAFPTYTDKLIF.

Worth noting for this clone: A far bigger clonotype differs at one base, so this is likely a read error. This specimen includes other DNA sequences encoding the same CDR3. The V call is TRDV1, the J call TRDJ1, with 7 positions matching TRDD3. The CDR3 length is 18 residues. CDR1 and CDR2 (germline): TSWWSYY, QGS. The CDR3 reads CALGEKGGIPLYTDKLIF. DNA of the CDR3: TGTGCTCTTGGGGAAAAGGGCGGGATACCCCTGTACACCGATAAGCTCATCTTT.

In this sample, this clone turned up a few times. TCRdb has a much larger clone's protein, which differs at residue 3 from the translation of this DNA, likely because of a read error; what is shown is the protein translated from the DNA. V usage is TRDV1 and J usage is TRDJ1, with 8 bases fitting TRDD3. The CDR3 consists of 24 residues. The V gene's germline CDR1 is TSWWSYY and CDR2 QGS. The CDR3 region has the DNA TGTGCTCGTGGGGGAAAGGGTGTTAATCCAGGGGATTCCCCGCGTGGGGGATGCACCGATAAACTCATCTTT. Encoded protein: CARGGKGVNPGDSPRGGCTDKLIF.

In the case of this clone: TCRdb attributes to this sequence the protein of a much larger clone, which differs from the DNA translation at residue 18; a read error is likely, and the protein displayed is translated from the DNA. The chain recombines TRDV2 with TRDJ1; 9 bases line up with TRDD3. The J gene is absent in TCRdb and was assigned here via DNA matching to germline. V gave up 0 bases and J gave up 8 bases; unmatched junction bases: 36. CDR3 length: 24 residues. Germline loops: CDR1 GEAIGNYY, CDR2 EKD. The CDR3 bases are TGTGCCTGTGACACCCTGGAGACCCCGGTACTGGGGGAGAAAACGCCGTGGAAGAATGACAAACTCATCTTT. Translated, it gives CACDTLETPVLGEKTPWKNDKLIF.

This clone was seen only a few times. TCRdb has a much larger clone's protein, which differs at residue 15 from the translation of this DNA, likely because of a read error; what is shown is the protein translated from the DNA. The V and J genes are TRDV2 and TRDJ3; 13 bases map to TRDD3. Germline matching of the DNA provided the J gene here, since TCRdb leaves it blank. The CDR3 consists of 21 residues. Per germline, CDR1 GEAIGNYY and CDR2 EKD. CDR3 DNA: TGTGCCTGTGACACCTTGCGTACTGGGGGATACGGGACCTGGGGCACCCGACAGATGTTTTTC. It codes for CACDTLRTGGYGTWGTRQMFF.

In its sample, this clone was seen a few times. This DNA translates differently at residue 21 from the TCRdb protein, which is that of a much larger clone; a read error is likely, and the protein shown is the DNA's own translation. The CDR3 is CACDTSHRLYWGTPLCTDKLTF. The CDR3 nucleotides are TGTGCCTGTGACACTTCCCACCGCCTTTACTGGGGGACCCCCTTATGCACCGATAAACTCACCTTT. The V gene call reads TRDV2; no J gene was called; the table's D call TRDD3 went unverified against the DNA. The CDR3 covers 22 residues. Looked up from germline, CDR1 is GEAIGNYY and CDR2 is EKD.

Concerning this clone: This likely came from a read error, as a far larger clone is one base away. The gene calls are TRDV1 and TRDJ1; 8 bases align to TRDD3. No J segment appears in TCRdb, so it was assigned here by matching the sequence to germline. The CDR3 loop spans 21 amino acids. Germline V gene lookup returns CDR1 TSWWSYY and CDR2 QGS. Germline trimming cut 5 bases from V and 3 bases from J; bases unmatched to any gene: 26. CDR3 amino acids: CALGPRRPRLRRLGGADKLIF. CDR3 DNA: TGTGCTCTTGGGCCCAGGCGGCCTCGACTCCGGCGACTGGGGGGTGCCGATAAACTCATCTTT.

This clone was detected only a few times. The protein that TCRdb holds for this DNA derives from a much larger clone and differs from the translated DNA at residue 7, which likely indicates a read error; the protein shown here is translated from the DNA. This chain links TRDV2 with TRDJ2; D uncertain. TCRdb supplies no J gene; here it was assigned by aligning the nucleotide sequence to germline. The CDR3 is 16 residues long. V lost 0 bases and J lost 4, with 14 bases in between. Germline CDR1 GEAIGNYY, CDR2 EKD. Written as DNA, the CDR3 is TGTGCCTGTGACACCGTATGTGGGAGAGGGACAGCACAACTCTTCTTT. Translation gives CACDTVCGRGTAQLFF.

As for this clone: TCRdb assigns this DNA the protein of a much larger clone, which departs from its translation at residue 13; this likely reflects a read error, and the protein shown comes from translating the DNA. The chain links TRDV2 to TRDJ1; 9 bases agree with TRDD3. TCRdb is silent on the J gene; assignment here came from matching the DNA to germline. The CDR3 has 18 amino acids. CDR1 is GEAIGNYY, CDR2 EKD, per germline. V trimming: 0 bases; J trimming: 3 bases; junction bases outside the gene matches: 13. The CDR3 coding sequence is TGTGCCTGTGACACCCTACAGGACTGGGGGAACAACGCCGATAAACTCATCTTT. This translates into CACDTLQDWGNNADKLIF.

This clone was observed a handful of times. The TCRdb protein comes from a much larger clone and disagrees with this DNA's translation at residue 7, likely due to a read error; the protein given here is derived from the DNA. The J gene is TRDJ4, the V gene TRDV1, with TRDD3 matching over 8 bases. Germline trimming cut 1 base from V and 1 base from J; bases unmatched to any gene: 14. The V gene's germline CDR1 is TSWWSYY and CDR2 QGS. This CDR3 is 18 amino acids long. DNA of the CDR3: TGTGCTCTTGGGGAACACCCTCCCTTCTTGGGGGATCACAGACCCCTGATCTTT. Protein product: CALGEHPPFLGDHRPLIF.

In this sample, this clone turned up a few times. A far larger clone is one base from this, pointing to a likely read error. Other DNA variants within this sample encode the same CDR3. The rearrangement links TRDV1 to TRDJ2; 11 positions match TRDD3. The J gene comes from matching the DNA to germline here; TCRdb lacks it. This CDR3 comprises 26 residues. V lost 5 bases, J lost 0 bases, and 32 bases stayed unmatched. Germline CDR1 is TSWWSYY and CDR2 is QGS. The CDR3 spells CALGNPDSDHRWGIRDIKALTAQLFF. The CDR3 nucleotides are TGTGCTCTTGGGAACCCCGACTCGGATCATCGATGGGGGATACGTGATATAAAAGCTTTGACAGCACAACTCTTCTTT.